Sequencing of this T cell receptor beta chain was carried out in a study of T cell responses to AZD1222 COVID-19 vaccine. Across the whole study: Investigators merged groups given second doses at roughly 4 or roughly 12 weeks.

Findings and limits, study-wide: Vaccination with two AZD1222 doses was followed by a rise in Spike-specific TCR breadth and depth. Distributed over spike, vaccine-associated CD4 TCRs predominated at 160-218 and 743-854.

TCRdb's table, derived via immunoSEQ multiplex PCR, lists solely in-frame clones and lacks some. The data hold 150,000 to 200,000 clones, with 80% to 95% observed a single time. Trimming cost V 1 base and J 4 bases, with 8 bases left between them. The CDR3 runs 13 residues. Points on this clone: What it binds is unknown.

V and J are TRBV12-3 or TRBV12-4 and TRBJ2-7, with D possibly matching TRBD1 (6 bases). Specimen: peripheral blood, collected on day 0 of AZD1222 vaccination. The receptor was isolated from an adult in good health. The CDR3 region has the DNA TGTGCCAGCAGTTTAGTCAGGGGTTACGAGCAGTACTTC. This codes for CASSLVRGYEQYF.